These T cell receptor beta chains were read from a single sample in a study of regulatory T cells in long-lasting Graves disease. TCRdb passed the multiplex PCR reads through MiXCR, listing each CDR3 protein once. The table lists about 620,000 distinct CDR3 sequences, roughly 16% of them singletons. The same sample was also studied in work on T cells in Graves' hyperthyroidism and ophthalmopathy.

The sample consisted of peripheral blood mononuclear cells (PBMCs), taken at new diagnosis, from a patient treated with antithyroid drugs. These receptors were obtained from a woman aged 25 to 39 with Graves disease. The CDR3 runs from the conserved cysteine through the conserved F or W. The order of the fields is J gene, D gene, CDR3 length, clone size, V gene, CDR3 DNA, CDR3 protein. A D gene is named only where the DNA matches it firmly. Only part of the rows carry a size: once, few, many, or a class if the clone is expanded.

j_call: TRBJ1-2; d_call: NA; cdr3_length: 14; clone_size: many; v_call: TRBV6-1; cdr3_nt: TGTGCCAGCAGCCCCATTGGGGGGGGCTATGGCTACACCTTC; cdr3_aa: CASSPIGGGYGYTF
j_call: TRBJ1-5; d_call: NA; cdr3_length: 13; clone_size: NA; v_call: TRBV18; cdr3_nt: TGTGCCAGCTCAGGGGCGCCAAGGCAGCCCCAGCATTTT; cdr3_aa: CASSGAPRQPQHF
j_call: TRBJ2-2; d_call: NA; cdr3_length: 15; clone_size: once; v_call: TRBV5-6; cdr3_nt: TGTGCCAGCAGCCTAGCGGAGGGGGTCACCGGGGAGCTGTTTTTT; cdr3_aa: CASSLAEGVTGELFF
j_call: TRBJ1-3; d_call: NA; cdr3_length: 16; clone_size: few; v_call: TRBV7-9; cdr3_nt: TGTGCCAGCAGCCTTCGGCGGGGAACCTCTGGAAACACCATATATTTT; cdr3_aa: CASSLRRGTSGNTIYF
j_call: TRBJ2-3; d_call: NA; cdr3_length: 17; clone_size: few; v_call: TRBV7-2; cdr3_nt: TGTGCCAGCAGCTTAGGGGCGGTCTCATCCTACACAGATACGCAGTATTTT; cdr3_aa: CASSLGAVSSYTDTQYF
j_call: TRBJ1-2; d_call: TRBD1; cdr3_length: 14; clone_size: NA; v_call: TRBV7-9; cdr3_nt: TGTGCCAGCAGTTCTACCTGGGACAGCTATGGCTACACCTTC; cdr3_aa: CASSSTWDSYGYTF
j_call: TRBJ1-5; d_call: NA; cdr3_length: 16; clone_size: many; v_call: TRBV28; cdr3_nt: TGTGCCAGCAGTTCTACAACAGGGAAAGGGAGTCAGCCCCAGCATTTT; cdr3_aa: CASSSTTGKGSQPQHF
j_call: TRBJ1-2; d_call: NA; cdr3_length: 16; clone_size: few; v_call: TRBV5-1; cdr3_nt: TGCGCCAGCAGCCCCGAGGTCCTCACAACTAACTATGGCTACACCTTC; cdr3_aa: CASSPEVLTTNYGYTF
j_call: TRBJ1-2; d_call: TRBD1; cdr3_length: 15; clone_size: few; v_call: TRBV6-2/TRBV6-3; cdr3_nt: TGTGCCAGCAGTGCTCGAGGGACAGTCTCCTATGGCTACACCTTC; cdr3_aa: CASSARGTVSYGYTF
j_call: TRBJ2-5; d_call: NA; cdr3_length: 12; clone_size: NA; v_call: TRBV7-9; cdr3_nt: TGTGCCTCAAACCCCGGATCAGAGACCCAGTACTTC; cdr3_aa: CASNPGSETQYF
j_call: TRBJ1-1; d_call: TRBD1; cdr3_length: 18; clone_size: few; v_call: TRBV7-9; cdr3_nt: TGTGCCAGCAGCAGGCGGGGGACAGGGATCGGGTCGGAAACTGAAGCTTTCTTT; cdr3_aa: CASSRRGTGIGSETEAFF
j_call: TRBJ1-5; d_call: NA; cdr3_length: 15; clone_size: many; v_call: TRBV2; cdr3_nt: TGTGCCAGCAGTGTTTCCGGCAGGAACAATCAGCCCCAGCATTTT; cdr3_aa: CASSVSGRNNQPQHF
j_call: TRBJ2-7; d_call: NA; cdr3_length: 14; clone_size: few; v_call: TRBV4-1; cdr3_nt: TGCGCCAGCAGCGCCGTGCAGGTCAGCTACGAGCAGTACTTC; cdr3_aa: CASSAVQVSYEQYF
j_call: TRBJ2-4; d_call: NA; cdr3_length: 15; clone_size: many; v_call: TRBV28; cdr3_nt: TGTGCCAGCAGCCCTGCGGGGACTGGGAAAAAGGTTCAGTACTTC; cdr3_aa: CASSPAGTGKKVQYF
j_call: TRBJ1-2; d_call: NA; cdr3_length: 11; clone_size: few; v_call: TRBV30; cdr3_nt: TGTGCCTGGAGTCAGGGAAGCGGCTACACCTTC; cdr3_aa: CAWSQGSGYTF
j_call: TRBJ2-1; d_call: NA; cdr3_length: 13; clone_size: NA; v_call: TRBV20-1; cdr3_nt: TGCAGTGCTAGTATCGGAGCCACCAATGAGCAGTTCTTC; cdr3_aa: CSASIGATNEQFF
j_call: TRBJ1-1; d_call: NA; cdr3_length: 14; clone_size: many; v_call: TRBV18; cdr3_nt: TGTGCCAGCTCACGGAGCGGGCCGAACACTGAAGCTTTCTTT; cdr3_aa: CASSRSGPNTEAFF
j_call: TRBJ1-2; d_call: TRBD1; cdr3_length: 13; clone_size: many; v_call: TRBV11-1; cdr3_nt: TGTGCCAGCATGGACCTGACAGGGAAAGGCTACACCTTC; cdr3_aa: CASMDLTGKGYTF
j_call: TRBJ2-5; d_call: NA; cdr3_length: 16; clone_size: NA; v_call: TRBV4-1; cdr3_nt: TGCGCCAGCAGCCAAGATCTTGGGATAGGTGGAGAGACCCAGTACTTC; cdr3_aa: CASSQDLGIGGETQYF
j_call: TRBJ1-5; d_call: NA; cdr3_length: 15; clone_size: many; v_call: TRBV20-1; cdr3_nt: TGCAGTGCTAGAGTTGAGGGTCGGAGCAATCAGCCCCAGCATTTT; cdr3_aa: CSARVEGRSNQPQHF
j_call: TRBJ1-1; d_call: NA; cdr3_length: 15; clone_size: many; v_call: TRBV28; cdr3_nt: TGTGCCAGCAGTTTATTCTCTCACGATAACGATGAAGCTTTCTTT; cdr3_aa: CASSLFSHDNDEAFF
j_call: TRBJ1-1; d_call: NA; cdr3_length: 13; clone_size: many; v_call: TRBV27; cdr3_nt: TGTGCCAGCAGTACTTACAGGAACACTGAAGCTTTCTTT; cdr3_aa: CASSTYRNTEAFF
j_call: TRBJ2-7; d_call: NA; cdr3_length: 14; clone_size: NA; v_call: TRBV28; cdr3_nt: TGTGCCAGCAGTTTGAGGGGGGGGGCCTACGAGCAGTACTTC; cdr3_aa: CASSLRGGAYEQYF
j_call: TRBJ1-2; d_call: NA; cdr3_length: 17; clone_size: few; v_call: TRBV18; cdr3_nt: TGTGCCAGCTCACCCCTGCTAGGGCAGGCGGTGGACTATGGCTACACCTTC; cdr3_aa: CASSPLLGQAVDYGYTF
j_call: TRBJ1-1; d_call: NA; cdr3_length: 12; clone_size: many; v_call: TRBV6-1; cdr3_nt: TGTGCCACGGTTGAGTGGAACACTGAAGCTTTCTTT; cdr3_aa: CATVEWNTEAFF
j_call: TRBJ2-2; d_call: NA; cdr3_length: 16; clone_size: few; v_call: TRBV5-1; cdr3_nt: TGCGCCAGCAGCCCCCCCCTGGGTTCGGCCGGCGGGGAGCTGTTTTTT; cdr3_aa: CASSPPLGSAGGELFF
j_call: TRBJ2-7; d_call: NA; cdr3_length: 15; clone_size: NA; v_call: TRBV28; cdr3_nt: TGTGCCAGCATCCTTTCGGAAGGGGCAGGGTACGAGCAGTACTTC; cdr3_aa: CASILSEGAGYEQYF
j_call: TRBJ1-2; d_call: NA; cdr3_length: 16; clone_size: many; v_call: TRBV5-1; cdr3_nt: TGCGCCAGCAGCCGGGACCTAATAGACAGGAACTATGGCTACACCTTC; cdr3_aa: CASSRDLIDRNYGYTF
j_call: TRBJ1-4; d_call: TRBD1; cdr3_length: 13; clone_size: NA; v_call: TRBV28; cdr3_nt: TGTGCCAGCAGACTGGACAGGGTTGAAAAACTGTTTTTT; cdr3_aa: CASRLDRVEKLFF
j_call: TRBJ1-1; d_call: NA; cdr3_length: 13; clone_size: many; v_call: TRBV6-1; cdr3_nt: TGTGCCAGCAGTGAAACTATGAACACTGAAGCTTTCTTT; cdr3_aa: CASSETMNTEAFF
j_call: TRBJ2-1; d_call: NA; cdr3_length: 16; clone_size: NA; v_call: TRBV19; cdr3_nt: TGTGCCAGTAGTATATTAATCGGGAGTCGGGGGAATGAGCAGTTCTTC; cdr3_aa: CASSILIGSRGNEQFF
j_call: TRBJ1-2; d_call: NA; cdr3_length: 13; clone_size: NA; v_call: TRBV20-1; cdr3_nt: TGCAGTGCTAGATTGGGGAACTACTATGGCTACACCTTC; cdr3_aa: CSARLGNYYGYTF
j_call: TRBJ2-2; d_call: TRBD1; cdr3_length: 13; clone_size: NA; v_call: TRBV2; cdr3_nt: TGTGCCACCGGACAGGGGGACACCGGGGAGCTGTTTTTT; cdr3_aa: CATGQGDTGELFF
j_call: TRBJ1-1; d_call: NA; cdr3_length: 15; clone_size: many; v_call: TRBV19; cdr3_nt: TGTGCCAGTAGCTACACACTCAAGGCGGCAACTGAAGCTTTCTTT; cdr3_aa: CASSYTLKAATEAFF
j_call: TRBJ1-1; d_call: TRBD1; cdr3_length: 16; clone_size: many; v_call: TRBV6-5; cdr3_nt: TGTGCCAGCAGTTACTCGGGACAGCGGCTGAACACTGAAGCTTTCTTT; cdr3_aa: CASSYSGQRLNTEAFF
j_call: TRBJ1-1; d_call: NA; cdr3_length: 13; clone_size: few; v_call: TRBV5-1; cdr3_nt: TGCGCCAGCAGCTTGGCCGAGGGGTCTGAAGCTTTCTTT; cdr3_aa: CASSLAEGSEAFF
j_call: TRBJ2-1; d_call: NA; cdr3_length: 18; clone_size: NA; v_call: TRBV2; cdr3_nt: TGTGCCAGCAGCACCCAGGGGGCGCGGGAGCACTCCTACAATGAGCAGTTCTTC; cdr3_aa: CASSTQGAREHSYNEQFF
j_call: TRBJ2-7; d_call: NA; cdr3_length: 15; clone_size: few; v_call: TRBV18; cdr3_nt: TGTGCCAGCTCACCCTCGGGCGCCACTAACTACGAGCAGTACTTC; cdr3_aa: CASSPSGATNYEQYF
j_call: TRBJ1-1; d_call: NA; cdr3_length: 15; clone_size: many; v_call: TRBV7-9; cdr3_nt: TGTGCCAGCAGCCCCGGCTTTAGCTCGGACACTGAAGCTTTCTTT; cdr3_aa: CASSPGFSSDTEAFF
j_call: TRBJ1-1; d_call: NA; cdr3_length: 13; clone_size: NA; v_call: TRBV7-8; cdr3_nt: TGTGCCAGCAGCTTAGGTCCCTACACTGAAGCTTTCTTT; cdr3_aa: CASSLGPYTEAFF
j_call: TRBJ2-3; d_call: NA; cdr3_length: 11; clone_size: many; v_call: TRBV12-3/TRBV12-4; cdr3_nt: TGTGCCTCACGGCGGGTAGATACGCAGTATTTT; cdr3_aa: CASRRVDTQYF
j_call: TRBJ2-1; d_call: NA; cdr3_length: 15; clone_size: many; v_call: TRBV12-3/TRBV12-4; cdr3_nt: TGTGCCAGCAGTTTATATGGTAGCACCTACAATGAGCAGTTCTTC; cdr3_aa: CASSLYGSTYNEQFF
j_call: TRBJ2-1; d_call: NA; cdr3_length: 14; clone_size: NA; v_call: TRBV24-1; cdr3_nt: TGTGCCACCAGTGATTCAACTTTCTACAGGGAGCAGTTCTTC; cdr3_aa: CATSDSTFYREQFF
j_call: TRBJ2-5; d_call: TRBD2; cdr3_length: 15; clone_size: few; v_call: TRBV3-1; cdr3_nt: TGTGCCAGCAGCCAAATGGGAGCGGGAGCGGAGACCCAGTACTTC; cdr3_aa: CASSQMGAGAETQYF
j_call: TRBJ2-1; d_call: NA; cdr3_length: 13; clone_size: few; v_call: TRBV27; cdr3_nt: TGTGCCAGCAGTGCTCAGGGGTTGAGTGAGCAGTTCTTC; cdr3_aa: CASSAQGLSEQFF
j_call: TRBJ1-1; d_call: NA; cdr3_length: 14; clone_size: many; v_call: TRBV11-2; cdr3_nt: TGTGCCAGCAGCCCCCCGGGGTGGGTCACTGAAGCTTTCTTT; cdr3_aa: CASSPPGWVTEAFF
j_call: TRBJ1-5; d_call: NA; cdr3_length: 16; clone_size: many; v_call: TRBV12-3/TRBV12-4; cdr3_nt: TGTGCCAGCAGTTCAGGGCGGGCCTATAGCAATCAGCCCCAGCATTTT; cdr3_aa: CASSSGRAYSNQPQHF
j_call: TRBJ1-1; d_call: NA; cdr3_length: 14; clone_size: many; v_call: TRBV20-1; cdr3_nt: TGCAGTGCTAGAGTAGCGGGTACGGACACTGAAGCTTTCTTT; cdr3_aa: CSARVAGTDTEAFF